This T cell receptor beta chain was obtained from a study of naive and memory T cell subsets (TCRdb year 2017). Study-wide context: The study applied an open-source, UMI-based TCR alpha and beta sequencing pipeline to sorted naive and memory peripheral blood T cell subsets. IgG serology results and the functional CMV T cell responses were in complete agreement. RNA was DNase-treated and reverse transcribed with TCR constant-region primers, mostly using SuperScript III. The research as a whole found: RNA-based TCR counts may be affected by expression changes linked to T cell activation and differentiation. Gini index rose and Shannon and inverse Simpson diversity fell from naive through CM, EM and EMRA in both CD4 and CD8 cells. The abundance of TCRs followed a power law with an exponent that differed between naive and memory subsets yet stayed consistent across the three individuals. The repertoire findings for the naive and memory subsets could not be validated against a ground truth because none was available. A few larger clonotypes were present in naive repertoires, especially CD8 naive repertoires, and these clonotypes were possibly memory cells re-expressing CD45RA. Single alpha or beta chain sequences, rather than paired alpha/beta receptors, were used to define clonotypes. Following error correction, more than 95% of naive TCR sequences occurred only once, which made naive abundance distributions much steeper than those of memory subsets.

CDR1 SGHAT and CDR2 FQNNGV are derived from the germline V gene. Trimming takes 1 base off V and 5 bases off J; junction bases not matched to a gene: 6. Taken from cysteine to phenylalanine, the CDR3 has 15 residues. Only CDR3 DNA remains: 45 bases, in frame from the first base. A note on this clonotype: Its specific antigen is unknown. No clone much larger than this one lies a single base away; base qualities are absent.

TCR alpha and beta chain libraries were amplified separately from the second PCR step onward. Donor CMV status was determined by IFNgamma production from CD4+ T cells after overnight stimulation of fresh PBMCs with CMV viral lysate. Using Miltenyi beads, CD4 T cells were first positively selected, and CD8 T cells were then positively selected from the CD4-negative fraction. Cells were stained for CD3, CD4, CD8, CD45RA, CD27 and a live/dead dye and were sorted on a BD Aria II into four subsets based on CD45RA and CD27. Blood came from a few healthy volunteers, each fractionated into CD4 and CD8 T cells and then into four differentiation subsets. About 110 ml of peripheral blood was drawn per donor, and PBMC were isolated by Ficoll-Paque PLUS density-gradient centrifugation. The sorted cells were lysed in RLT buffer, after which RNA was extracted using a Qiagen RNeasy kit and kept at -80 degrees C.

The library was built by means of UMI-ligation and nested PCR. An equimolar mix of two oligonucleotides covering both TRBC1 and TRBC2 was used as the beta constant-region primer. The ligated cDNA went through four rounds of PCR with nested alpha and beta constant-region primers together with the SP2 primer. T4 RNA ligase 1 ligated a single-stranded oligonucleotide carrying the SP2 primer and a 12-nucleotide UMI to the cDNA 3' end. Incubation of the ligation reaction was carried out at 16 degrees C for about 19-25 hours. PCR2 was typically run as a SYBR Green qPCR and stopped at a predetermined threshold to prevent over-amplification. Agencourt AMPure XP magnetic beads were used for all purifications after the first. Libraries were quantified by Qubit and checked on a TapeStation, where a main peak was expected near 650 bp. Pooled libraries were sequenced on an Illumina MiSeq with v2 2x251 paired-end kits, typically giving roughly 0.95-2.3 million reads per sample. Each sample was pooled at about 4 nM, and about 4.5-8% PhiX was included to help cluster recognition. Per the source publication's procedure: Using tag matching that tolerated one base-pair mismatch, Decombinator assigned V and J genes to FASTQ reads that had been processed by Demultiplexor. Collapsinator used UMIs to correct both sequencing errors and frequency errors arising from PCR heterogeneity. CDR3Translator translated TCRs and extracted CDR3s from the conserved cysteine to the FGXG phenylalanine, flagging non-productive sequences. Repertoires were subsampled to equal numbers of UMI-defined TCRs before Gini, Shannon entropy and inverse Simpson indices were calculated. Power-law fits to clonotype abundance distributions were performed by maximum likelihood within the linear range. On one naive CD8 sample, the pipeline and MIGEC gave similar UMI counts, unique TCR numbers and clonal distributions. One analysis removed from the naive repertoire any naive TCRs that were also found in any memory subset from the same donor. Repertoires were searched for 7,000 to 7,500 CMV-associated CDR3 sequences compiled from VDJdb and a published dataset. TCRdb's own reprocessing of the public reads used fastp at Q25 and MiXCR and kept productive beta chains. A single entry per CDR3 protein holds the most common genes and DNA from its merged rows. TCRdb assigned the V and J calls; the authors' analysis was not used. In all, the sample holds 90,000 to 120,000 distinct CDR3 sequences, and roughly 15% of those were seen once. The ten biggest clones cover 2.8% of the sample.

The TCR was taken from a human donor in good health. This sequence uses TRBV11-2 and TRBJ2-3, and TRBD1 aligns with 7 junction nucleotides. Source material: naive CD8+ T cells from blood. The cell subset or site label on this specimen signifies: naive T cells, CD45RA high CD27+. Here the CDR3 is given as CASSLGGGSGDTQYF. In nucleotides, the sequence is TGTGCCAGCAGCTTAGGAGGGGGCAGTGGAGATACGCAGTATTTT.